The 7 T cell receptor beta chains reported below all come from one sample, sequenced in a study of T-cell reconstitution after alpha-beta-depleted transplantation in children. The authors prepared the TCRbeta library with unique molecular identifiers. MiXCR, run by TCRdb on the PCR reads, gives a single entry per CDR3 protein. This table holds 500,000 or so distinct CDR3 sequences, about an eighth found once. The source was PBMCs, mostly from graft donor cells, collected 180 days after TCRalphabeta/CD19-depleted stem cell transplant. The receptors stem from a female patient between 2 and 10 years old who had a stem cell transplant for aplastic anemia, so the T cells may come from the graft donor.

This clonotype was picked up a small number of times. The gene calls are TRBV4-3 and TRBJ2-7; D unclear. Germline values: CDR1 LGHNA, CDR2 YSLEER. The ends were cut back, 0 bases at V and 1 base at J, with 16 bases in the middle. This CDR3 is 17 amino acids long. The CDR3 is CASSQEALKRYSYEQYF. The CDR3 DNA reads TGCGCCAGCAGCCAAGAGGCCCTTAAGAGGTATTCCTACGAGCAGTACTTC.

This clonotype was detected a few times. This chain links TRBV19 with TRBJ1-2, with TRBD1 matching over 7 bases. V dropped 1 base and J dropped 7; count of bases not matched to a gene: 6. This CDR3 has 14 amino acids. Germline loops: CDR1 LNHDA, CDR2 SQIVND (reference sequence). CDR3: CASSIAGDSTGYTF. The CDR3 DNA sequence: TGTGCCAGTAGTATAGCCGGGGACAGTACTGGCTACACCTTC.

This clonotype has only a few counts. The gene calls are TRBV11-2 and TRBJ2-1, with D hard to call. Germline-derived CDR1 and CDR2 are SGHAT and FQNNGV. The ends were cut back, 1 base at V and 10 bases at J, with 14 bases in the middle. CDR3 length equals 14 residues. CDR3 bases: TGTGCCAGCAGCTTAGTGCGAGGACCGAGGGAGCAGTTCTTC. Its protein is CASSLVRGPREQFF.

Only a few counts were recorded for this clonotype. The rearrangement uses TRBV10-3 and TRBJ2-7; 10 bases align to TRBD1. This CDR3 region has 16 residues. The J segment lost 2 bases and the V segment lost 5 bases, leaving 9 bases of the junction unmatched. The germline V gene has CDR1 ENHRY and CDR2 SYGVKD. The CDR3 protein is CAISWTGGGRAYEQYF. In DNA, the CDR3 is TGTGCCATCAGTTGGACAGGGGGAGGTAGGGCCTACGAGCAGTACTTC.

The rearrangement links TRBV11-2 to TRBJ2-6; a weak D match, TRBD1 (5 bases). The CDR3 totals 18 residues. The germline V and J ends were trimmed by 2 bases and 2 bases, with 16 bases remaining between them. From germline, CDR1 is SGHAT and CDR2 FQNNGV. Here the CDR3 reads CASSLYGHIYTGANVLTF. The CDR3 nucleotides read TGTGCCAGCAGCTTATACGGACATATCTACACTGGGGCCAACGTCCTGACTTTC.

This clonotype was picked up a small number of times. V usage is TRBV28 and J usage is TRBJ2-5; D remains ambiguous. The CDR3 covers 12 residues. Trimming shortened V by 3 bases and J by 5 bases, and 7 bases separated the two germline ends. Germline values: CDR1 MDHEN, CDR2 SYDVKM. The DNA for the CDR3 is TGTGCCAGCAGTTTTTTTGGGGAGACCCAGTACTTC. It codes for CASSFFGETQYF.

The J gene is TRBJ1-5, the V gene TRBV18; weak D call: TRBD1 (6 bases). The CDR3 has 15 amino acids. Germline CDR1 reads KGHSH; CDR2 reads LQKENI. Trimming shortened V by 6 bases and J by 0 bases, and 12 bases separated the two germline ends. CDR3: CASSLQGPSNQPQHF. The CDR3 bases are TGTGCCAGCTCCCTACAGGGACCTAGCAATCAGCCCCAGCATTTT.